The rows below give T cell receptor beta chains drawn from one sample of a study of beta chain features in type 1 diabetes. Assay used: immunoSEQ multiplex PCR; TCRdb lists only in-frame clones, some missing. The sample includes 810,000 or so clones, about 17% of them seen just once. The sample comprised naive CD4+ T cells from blood. These receptors all stem from a woman under 30 in good health. Both conserved end residues are trimmed from each CDR3. Fields, in order: J gene, V gene, CDR3 protein.

j_call: TRBJ1-1
v_call: TRBV6-5
cdr3_aa: ASSYWSGLNTEAF

j_call: TRBJ2-7
v_call: TRBV15
cdr3_aa: ATSELLGQGPDEQY

j_call: TRBJ1-5
v_call: TRBV4-3
cdr3_aa: ASSQDEYDQPQH

j_call: TRBJ1-1
v_call: TRBV6-5
cdr3_aa: ASSSFQGNTEAF

j_call: TRBJ2-2
v_call: TRBV14
cdr3_aa: ASSQQFVLATGELF

j_call: TRBJ1-5
v_call: TRBV28
cdr3_aa: ASRPSRGINNQPQH

j_call: TRBJ2-7
v_call: TRBV27
cdr3_aa: ASSTSGTSGSYEQY

j_call: TRBJ1-1
v_call: TRBV19
cdr3_aa: ASSLLTGGNTEAF

j_call: TRBJ1-2
v_call: TRBV5-1
cdr3_aa: ASSLEGQTYGGYT

j_call: TRBJ2-7
v_call: TRBV15
cdr3_aa: ATSRAPSYEQY

j_call: TRBJ2-3
v_call: TRBV2
cdr3_aa: ASSQLARETDTQY

j_call: TRBJ2-1
v_call: TRBV7-9
cdr3_aa: ASSRQSDGKNEQF

j_call: TRBJ1-1
v_call: TRBV21-1
cdr3_aa: ARPREEGEAF

j_call: TRBJ2-7
v_call: TRBV4-1
cdr3_aa: ASSQGWQGPSLREQY

j_call: TRBJ2-5
v_call: TRBV7-2
cdr3_aa: ASSLASGETQY

j_call: TRBJ1-1
v_call: TRBV28
cdr3_aa: ASIGQRTEAF

j_call: TRBJ1-5
v_call: TRBV6-5
cdr3_aa: ASSPLTDSNQPQH

j_call: TRBJ2-7
v_call: TRBV7-9
cdr3_aa: ASSSALWAHYEQY

j_call: TRBJ2-3
v_call: TRBV29-1
cdr3_aa: SAEAGVRIGDTQY

j_call: TRBJ1-4
v_call: TRBV29-1
cdr3_aa: SVEDLRQIATNEKLF

j_call: TRBJ2-2
v_call: TRBV7-2
cdr3_aa: ASSLAGTDYTGELF

j_call: TRBJ2-3
v_call: TRBV18
cdr3_aa: ASSRTSGGTQY

j_call: TRBJ2-5
v_call: TRBV4-2
cdr3_aa: ASSEGQETQY

j_call: TRBJ2-1
v_call: TRBV7-9
cdr3_aa: ASSAAPWGNNEQF

j_call: TRBJ1-2
v_call: TRBV28
cdr3_aa: ASRMHGGPTNYGYT

j_call: TRBJ2-3
v_call: TRBV29-1
cdr3_aa: SVGAGVRDTQY

j_call: TRBJ2-4
v_call: TRBV18
cdr3_aa: ASSPTLAEKNIQY

j_call: TRBJ2-1
v_call: TRBV5-1
cdr3_aa: ASSQTLTSGSANEQF

j_call: TRBJ2-1
v_call: TRBV7-2
cdr3_aa: ASSSERLIHEQF

j_call: TRBJ1-1
v_call: TRBV29-1
cdr3_aa: SVQAFEEAF

j_call: TRBJ2-5
v_call: TRBV7-2
cdr3_aa: ASSSTQETQY

j_call: TRBJ2-7
v_call: TRBV28
cdr3_aa: ASSLNLGEQY

j_call: TRBJ2-1
v_call: TRBV29-1
cdr3_aa: SVKLAGYNEQF

j_call: TRBJ2-7
v_call: TRBV5-1
cdr3_aa: ASSMTGAPYEQY

j_call: TRBJ2-6
v_call: TRBV5-1
cdr3_aa: ASSKNPGQADSGANVLT

j_call: TRBJ1-4
v_call: TRBV5-4
cdr3_aa: ASSSSTDRGVEKLF

j_call: TRBJ2-7
v_call: TRBV27
cdr3_aa: ASRSSGEHEQY

j_call: TRBJ1-2
v_call: TRBV25-1
cdr3_aa: ASRADYGYT

j_call: TRBJ2-3
v_call: TRBV6-1
cdr3_aa: ASSETGQGTDTQY

j_call: TRBJ2-3
v_call: TRBV5-1
cdr3_aa: ASSGGASTDTQY

j_call: TRBJ2-4
v_call: TRBV7-2
cdr3_aa: ASSLGPGGGNIQY

j_call: TRBJ2-7
v_call: TRBV4-1
cdr3_aa: ASSQGTSGFYEQY